A selection of T cell receptor beta chains follows, all from one sample in a study of blood T cell repertoires in COVID-19. Profiled with immunoSEQ multiplex PCR; TCRdb holds only in-frame clones, not every one. The sample records about 130,000 clones, about 80% being singletons. The specimen was peripheral blood. Every receptor here comes from a woman between 45 and 60 years old with acute or convalescent COVID-19. Both conserved end residues are part of each CDR3. D genes are given only for firm matches. Rows may omit the clone size; those that give it use once, few, many or a size class.

j_call	cdr3_length	v_call	clone_size	d_call	cdr3_aa	cdr3_nt
TRBJ1-6	14	TRBV3-1/TRBV3-2	.	.	CASSQGEGNSPLHF	TGTGCCAGCAGCCAAGGGGAGGGAAATTCACCCCTCCACTTT
TRBJ2-3	13	TRBV9	.	.	CASSPTSTDTQYF	TGTGCCAGCAGCCCGACAAGCACAGATACGCAGTATTTT
TRBJ1-4	16	TRBV2	.	TRBD1	CASRRTGGSGTEKLFF	TGTGCCAGCAGAAGGACAGGGGGCTCTGGAACCGAAAAACTGTTTTTT
TRBJ1-1	16	TRBV9	.	.	CASSVGPRNGDTEAFF	TGTGCCAGCAGCGTAGGACCAAGGAACGGGGACACTGAAGCTTTCTTT
TRBJ1-6	16	TRBV19	.	TRBD1	CASSTPVDRGNSPLHF	TGTGCCAGTAGTACCCCGGTGGACAGGGGGAATTCACCCCTCCACTTT
TRBJ2-3	15	TRBV5-1	.	TRBD2	CASRLAGGPTDTQYF	TGCGCCAGCAGACTAGCGGGGGGGCCGACAGATACGCAGTATTTT
TRBJ2-3	14	TRBV6-5	.	.	CATTASVSTDTQYF	TGTGCCACCACGGCCAGCGTTAGCACAGATACGCAGTATTTT
TRBJ2-6	14	TRBV19	.	.	CASSMSSGANVLTF	TGTGCCAGTAGTATGAGCTCTGGGGCCAACGTCCTGACTTTC
TRBJ2-7	14	TRBV7-9	few	.	CASSLQTSSYEQYF	TGTGCCAGCAGCTTACAGACAAGCTCCTACGAGCAGTACTTC
TRBJ2-1	17	TRBV9	.	TRBD2	CASSVSIGASGGNEQFF	TGTGCCAGCAGCGTTTCCATCGGGGCTAGCGGGGGAAATGAGCAGTTCTTC
TRBJ2-3	18	TRBV25-1	.	.	CASRAILPGVTSTDTQYF	TGTGCCAGCAGAGCCATCCTGCCGGGGGTAACTAGCACAGATACGCAGTATTTT
TRBJ1-6	16	TRBV28	.	TRBD1	CASSQTGTGHNSPLHF	TGTGCCAGCAGTCAAACCGGGACAGGACATAATTCACCCCTCCACTTT
TRBJ1-2	12	TRBV10-3	.	TRBD1	CAITDRDYGYTF	TGTGCCATCACTGACAGGGACTATGGCTACACCTTC
TRBJ2-7	15	TRBV6-1	once	TRBD2	CASSEGGSGVDEQYF	TGTGCCAGCAGTGAAGGAGGGAGCGGGGTCGACGAGCAGTACTTC
TRBJ2-1	17	TRBV10-1	.	TRBD2	CASSGAKPGLGIDEQFF	TGCGCCAGCAGTGGGGCGAAACCGGGACTAGGAATCGATGAGCAGTTCTTC
TRBJ1-1	13	TRBV10-3	.	.	CAISRQSNTEAFF	TGTGCCATCAGCCGACAGAGTAACACTGAAGCTTTCTTT
TRBJ1-3	16	TRBV7-6	.	.	CASSQAGGPVGNTIYF	TGTGCCAGCAGCCAAGCGGGGGGGCCTGTCGGAAACACCATATATTTT
TRBJ1-6	15	TRBV5-8	.	.	CASSPSTGWDSPLHF	TGTGCCAGCAGCCCGTCCACAGGGTGGGATTCACCCCTCCACTTT
TRBJ1-2	15	TRBV30	.	TRBD1	CAWSLRTGTNYGYTF	TGTGCCTGGAGTCTTCGGACAGGGACTAACTATGGCTACACCTTC
TRBJ2-3	15	TRBV7-3	few	TRBD2	CASSTTSGGTDTQYF	TGTGCCAGCAGCACAACTAGCGGGGGAACAGATACGCAGTATTTT
TRBJ1-2	15	TRBV18	.	TRBD1	CASSPDRTGSYGYTF	TGTGCCAGCTCACCAGACCGGACAGGGAGCTATGGCTACACCTTC
TRBJ1-5	14	TRBV6-5	.	TRBD1	CASSTDRGNQPQHF	TGTGCCAGCAGTACGGACAGGGGCAATCAGCCCCAGCATTTT
TRBJ1-6	16	TRBV7-4	.	TRBD1	CASSLTGQHPNSPLHF	TGTGCCAGCAGCTTAACGGGACAGCACCCTAATTCACCCCTCCACTTT
TRBJ1-1	13	TRBV2	.	TRBD1	CAGEGTGRTEAFF	TGTGCCGGTGAGGGGACAGGGCGCACTGAAGCTTTCTTT
TRBJ1-6	15	TRBV3-1/TRBV3-2	.	.	CASSRRGVGNSPLHF	TGTGCCAGCAGCCGTAGGGGCGTAGGGAATTCACCCCTCCACTTT
TRBJ1-5	15	TRBV6-1	few	.	CASSEVGNSNQPQHF	TGTGCCAGCAGTGAAGTCGGTAATAGCAATCAGCCCCAGCATTTT
TRBJ2-1	13	TRBV11-1	.	TRBD2	CAIHGLAGSEQFF	TGTGCCATCCATGGACTAGCGGGGAGTGAGCAGTTCTTC
TRBJ1-1	15	TRBV11-2	.	.	CATSKQEIGNTEAFF	TGTGCCACTTCGAAACAGGAGATCGGGAACACTGAAGCTTTCTTT
TRBJ1-1	14	TRBV19	once	TRBD1	CATSTLQGSPEAFF	TGTGCCACGAGCACCTTACAGGGGTCTCCTGAAGCTTTCTTT
TRBJ1-5	15	TRBV18	.	.	CASSPSRQGYQPQHF	TGTGCCAGCTCACCTAGCAGGCAGGGTTATCAGCCCCAGCATTTT
TRBJ1-2	12	TRBV30	.	.	CAWSTETGGYTF	TGTGCCTGGAGTACTGAGACAGGAGGCTACACCTTC
TRBJ2-3	12	TRBV7-8	.	.	CASSPVTDTQYF	TGTGCCAGCAGCCCCGTCACAGATACGCAGTATTTT
TRBJ1-2	13	TRBV18	.	TRBD1	CASSLTGVDGYTF	TGTGCCAGCTCATTAACAGGGGTCGATGGCTACACCTTC
TRBJ1-2	12	TRBV6-2/TRBV6-3	.	.	CASSYKGVGYTF	TGTGCCAGCAGTTATAAGGGGGTTGGCTACACCTTC
TRBJ2-3	14	TRBV7-9	.	.	CASPHEGGGDTQYF	TGTGCCAGCCCGCATGAGGGGGGAGGGGATACGCAGTATTTT